The 15 T cell receptor beta chains below all came from one sample that was sequenced in a study of T cells in Graves' hyperthyroidism and ophthalmopathy. TCR beta CDR3 regions were amplified from RNA. With the HTBI primer set, the TCR CDR3 went through a first round of RT-PCR. TCRdb analysed the multiplex PCR reads with MiXCR anew, one entry per CDR3 protein. Of roughly 280,000 distinct CDR3 sequences detected, about 15% appear once; the ten largest clones hold around 57%. Sample: blood. Receptors were obtained from a woman aged 60 to 75 with Graves' ophthalmopathy.

As for this clonotype: Its ends do not fully match the called genes, so a read error is possible. The rearrangement uses TRBV11-2 and TRBJ1-5; 7 bases agree with TRBD1. This CDR3 is 16 amino acids long. Germline V CDR1 and CDR2: SGHAT, FQNNGV. The CDR3 nucleotides are TGTGCCAGCAGCTTAGACAGGGGGGATTACAATCAGCCCCGGCATTTT. It codes for CASSLDRGDYNQPRHF.

The genes are TRBV6-1 and TRBJ1-2; D unclear. Looked up from germline, CDR1 is MNHNS and CDR2 is SASEGT. V lost 1 base, J lost 1 base, and 4 bases lay in between. This CDR3 region has 13 residues. This CDR3 is CASSEGINYGYTF. CDR3 DNA: TGTGCCAGCAGTGAAGGGATTAACTATGGCTACACCTTC.

The table lists this clonotype with many counts. V and J are TRBV12-3 or TRBV12-4 and TRBJ2-7, with D perhaps TRBD1 (6 bases). This CDR3 has 12 residues. With 6 bases removed from V and 6 bases from J, the gap between germline ends came to 12 bases. The CDR3 spells CASRQGILEQYF. The CDR3 DNA is TGTGCCAGCAGACAGGGAATCCTCGAGCAGTACTTC.

The rearrangement uses TRBV12-3 or TRBV12-4 and TRBJ1-4; 8 bases map to TRBD1. The junction had 2 bases not matched to a gene; V was cut back by 6 bases and J by 5 bases. The CDR3 runs 13 residues. CDR3 sequence (DNA): TGTGCCAGCAGACAGGGGGAAAATGAAAAACTGTTTTTT. Translation gives CASRQGENEKLFF.

This clonotype was seen many times. The rearrangement joins TRBV5-1 to TRBJ2-1; 9 bases map to TRBD2. The germline gives CDR1 SGHRS, CDR2 YFSETQ. This CDR3 spans 15 amino acids. Germline trimming cut 7 bases from V and 0 bases from J; bases unmatched to any gene: 5. The CDR3 DNA reads TGCGCCAGCCGGCTAGCGGGGAGCTCCTACAATGAGCAGTTCTTC. This gives the protein CASRLAGSSYNEQFF.

This clonotype was seen many times. V usage is TRBV6-1 and J usage is TRBJ2-7; possibly TRBD1 for D (6 bases). CDR3 length: 13 amino acids. The V and J ends lost 7 bases and 6 bases respectively, with 16 bases between them. Germline V CDR1 and CDR2: MNHNS, SASEGT. The CDR3 DNA follows: TGTGCCAGCACCAGGGGCCCTCGGTTCGAGCAGTACTTC. Its translation is CASTRGPRFEQYF.

This clonotype was counted at least ten times. One junction end disagrees with the germline gene, perhaps due to a read error. This sequence joins TRBV11-2 and TRBJ2-3; 9 positions agree with TRBD2. The CDR3 contains 18 residues. Per the germline V gene, CDR1 is SGHAT and CDR2 is FQNNGV. DNA for the CDR3: TGTGTCAGCAGCTTAGCAGGGAGCGGGGGGATTAGCACAGATACGCAGTATTTT. It is translated as CVSSLAGSGGISTDTQYF.

This clonotype was recorded at least ten times. V gene TRBV18 combines with J gene TRBJ2-1, with D possibly matching TRBD2 (5 bases). Germline V gene lookup returns CDR1 KGHSH and CDR2 LQKENI. V lost 3 bases and J lost 1, with 7 bases in between. CDR3 length: 14 residues. CDR3 loop: CASSPTRSYNEQFF. The CDR3 nucleotides read TGTGCCAGCTCACCCACTAGATCCTACAATGAGCAGTTCTTC.

The J gene is TRBJ2-7, the V gene TRBV5-1; tentatively, D is TRBD1 (5 bases). V shed 3 bases and J shed 5 bases, with 12 bases lying between them. The CDR3 runs 13 residues. Per germline, CDR1 SGHRS and CDR2 YFSETQ. CDR3 coding DNA: TGCGCCAGCAGCTCACAGGCAGGTAACGAGCAGTACTTC. It is translated as CASSSQAGNEQYF.

This clonotype was picked up many times. The gene calls are TRBV10-3 and TRBJ1-5; TRBD1 aligns across 8 bases. Per germline, CDR1 ENHRY and CDR2 SYGVKD. The CDR3 spans 13 residues. V shed 7 bases and J 6 bases; nucleotides not matched to a gene: 5. In DNA, the CDR3 is TGTGCCATCACAGGGGGCGCCGGTCAGCCCCAGCATTTT. Translating gives CAITGGAGQPQHF.

This clonotype was recorded at least ten times. The chain is built from TRBV25-1 and TRBJ1-2, with TRBD1 identical over 9 bases. J was trimmed by 0 bases and V by 5 bases; bases with no gene match: 10. Germline CDR1 is MGHDK and CDR2 is SYGVNS. CDR3 length: 17 amino acids. CDR3 coding DNA: TGTGCCAGCAGTTCGGGACAGGGTATGGACACTAACTATGGCTACACCTTC. Translation gives CASSSGQGMDTNYGYTF.

This clonotype was observed many times. The chain links TRBV19 to TRBJ1-5; 7 bases match TRBD1. V lost 6 bases to trimming and J lost 1 base; unmatched junction nucleotides: 9. Germline V gene sequence: CDR1 LNHDA, CDR2 SQIVND (reference sequence). This CDR3 has 16 residues. In DNA form, the CDR3 reads TGTGCCAGTAGAGAAAGGACAGGCATCAGCAATCAGCCCCAGCATTTT. This sequence encodes CASRERTGISNQPQHF.

The chain joins TRBV20-1 to TRBJ2-1; 7 positions agree with TRBD2. Germline-derived CDR1 and CDR2 are DFQATT and SNEGSKA (reference sequence). Trimming at V came to 3 bases and at J to 6 bases, leaving 11 bases not matched to a gene. The length of the CDR3 is 15 residues. CDR3 DNA sequence: TGCAGTGCTAGGGCTAGCGGTAACCTGCGCAATGAGCAGTTCTTC. Protein: CSARASGNLRNEQFF.

With regard to this clonotype: A much more abundant neighbour one base away suggests this may be a read error. The gene calls are TRBV24-1 and TRBJ2-1; tentative D call: TRBD1 (7 bases). Germline CDR1 reads KGHDR; CDR2 reads SFDVKD. The CDR3 is 15 residues long. V was shortened by 5 bases and J by 2 bases, with 12 bases between the two germline ends. In nucleotides, the CDR3 is TGTGCCACCAGTGGTGGCAGGGGGGCCTACAATGAGCAGTTCTTC. Protein product: CATSGGRGAYNEQFF.

This clonotype was counted ten times or more. The chain recombines TRBV2 with TRBJ2-1, with D perhaps matching TRBD1 or TRBD2 (5 bases each). CDR1 and CDR2 from the germline V gene are SNHLY and FYNNEI. There are 16 residues in the CDR3. V was trimmed by 4 bases and J by 4 bases, leaving 17 bases between them. CDR3 protein: CASSVGVSSWYNEQFF. CDR3 nucleotide sequence: TGTGCCAGCAGTGTGGGGGTTTCGTCGTGGTACAATGAGCAGTTCTTC.